This T cell receptor (beta chain) stems from a study of T cells in Graves' hyperthyroidism and ophthalmopathy. About the study: At the time of initial diagnosis and before any treatment, peripheral blood was collected.

TCR beta CDR3 regions were amplified from RNA transcripts. With the HTBI primer set, the TCR CDR3 went through a first round of RT-PCR. In TCRdb, the multiplex PCR reads were re-called with MiXCR into one record per CDR3 protein. The sample has around 800,000 distinct CDR3 sequences; around 38% are singletons. Per germline, CDR1 MNHEY and CDR2 SVGAGI. The CDR3 has 16 residues. V dropped 5 bases and J dropped 6; count of bases not matched to a gene: 13. This clonotype appeared a single time. The V gene is TRBV6-5, the J gene TRBJ2-7; 10 bases are shared with TRBD2. The sample taken for sequencing was blood. The clonotype comes from a man aged 18 to 35 with Graves' hyperthyroidism. The DNA for the CDR3 is TGTGCCAGCAGTCCGATGAAACCTAGCGGGGGAGGCGAGCAGTACTTC. Translated: CASSPMKPSGGGEQYF.